This record covers a single T cell receptor (beta chain). The antigen is unknown. These data originate in a study of beta chain features in type 1 diabetes. Regarding the study as a whole: All four CD4+ subsets from Type 1 diabetes patients carried moderately but significantly shorter TCRB CDR3s.

The V gene lost 5 bases and the J gene lost 2 bases, with 13 bases spanning the gap. Germline values: CDR1 GTSNPN, CDR2 SVGIG (reference sequence). The CDR3 loop spans 15 amino acids. cDNA synthesis used the whole RNA isolate, giving expressed TCRB sequences. Only in-frame clones appear in the TCRdb table, and some are missing; sequencing was by immunoSEQ multiplex PCR. The sample shows some 200,000 clones, 16% of them seen only once. This receptor was taken from a man aged 25 to 40 with type 1 diabetes. Sequenced material: naive CD4+ T cells from blood. The chain carries TRBV30 and TRBJ2-6, with a tentative D call TRBD1 (6 bases). CDR3 protein: CAWSQGTAGANVLTF. The CDR3 DNA reads as TGTGCCTGGTCCCAGGGGACGGCTGGGGCCAACGTCCTGACTTTC.